This is a list of T cell receptor beta chains from one sample in a study of OX40 agonist ivuxolimab in advanced cancers. Only in-frame clones appear in the TCRdb table, and some are missing; sequencing was by immunoSEQ multiplex PCR. The top ten hold 4.5% to 5% of the sample, which has about 64,000 clones, roughly 80% seen once. Specimen: CD4+ or CD8+ T cells sorted from blood, collected in a trial of the OX40 agonist ivuxolimab. The receptors come from an adult with an advanced solid tumor such as melanoma, head and neck, liver or kidney cancer. The CDR3 runs from the conserved cysteine through the conserved F or W. Fields, in order: CDR3 DNA, CDR3 protein, V gene, D gene, J gene, clone size. The D gene is left open where the match is weak. Expanded clones get a size class; other rows say once, few or many, or leave the size out.

DNA: TGTGCCAGTAGTATAATGGGGCTAGCTTTGAATGAGCAGTTCTTC
CDR3: CASSIMGLALNEQFF
V: TRBV19
D: -
J: TRBJ2-1
size: -

DNA: TGTGCCAGCAGTGAACGGGGGTCTGGGGCCAACGTCCTGACTTTC
CDR3: CASSERGSGANVLTF
V: TRBV6-1
D: -
J: TRBJ2-6
size: -

DNA: TGTGCCACCAGCAGAGAGGGTAGCACAGATACGCAGTATTTT
CDR3: CATSREGSTDTQYF
V: TRBV15
D: -
J: TRBJ2-3
size: -

DNA: TGCGCCAGCAGCCCGGACGGACAGGGCCGGGACGAGCAGTACTTC
CDR3: CASSPDGQGRDEQYF
V: TRBV5-1
D: TRBD1
J: TRBJ2-7
size: once

DNA: TGTGCCAGTAGTATAGAGGCCGACAGTCTCCGCTCCTACAATGAGCAGTTCTTC
CDR3: CASSIEADSLRSYNEQFF
V: TRBV19
D: -
J: TRBJ2-1
size: -

DNA: TGTGCCAGTAGTGCGACAGGGTGGACTAATGAAAAACTGTTTTTT
CDR3: CASSATGWTNEKLFF
V: TRBV19
D: TRBD1
J: TRBJ1-4
size: -

DNA: TGTGCCTGGAGTCCTGGGCCCGCGACGAACACCGGGGAGCTGTTTTTT
CDR3: CAWSPGPATNTGELFF
V: TRBV30
D: -
J: TRBJ2-2
size: few

DNA: TGTGCCAGTAAAGGTCTCCCCGGCGGGAGAATTGAAGCTTTCTTT
CDR3: CASKGLPGGRIEAFF
V: TRBV19
D: -
J: TRBJ1-1
size: few

DNA: TGTGCTAGTGGTTTGGTACTGGGCAGGGGGACTGAAGCTTTCTTT
CDR3: CASGLVLGRGTEAFF
V: TRBV12-5
D: TRBD1
J: TRBJ1-1
size: -

DNA: TGTGCCAGCAGTGACTCCGAGCTAGAGACCCAGTACTTC
CDR3: CASSDSELETQYF
V: TRBV2
D: -
J: TRBJ2-5
size: once

DNA: TGTGCCAGCAGCCGAGGACGGATCGTCACTGAAGCTTTCTTT
CDR3: CASSRGRIVTEAFF
V: TRBV27
D: -
J: TRBJ1-1
size: -

DNA: TGTGCCAGCAGTAGTTTGGACTGGCTCTCCTACGAGCAGTACTTC
CDR3: CASSSLDWLSYEQYF
V: TRBV6-6
D: -
J: TRBJ2-7
size: -

DNA: TGTGCCAGCAGCAAAATTAGCGGGACCCTTGCCTACGAGCAGTACTTC
CDR3: CASSKISGTLAYEQYF
V: TRBV7-9
D: TRBD2
J: TRBJ2-7
size: -

DNA: TGTGCCAGCAGTTACTCACAGGGTCGTCAGCCCCAGCATTTT
CDR3: CASSYSQGRQPQHF
V: TRBV6-5
D: -
J: TRBJ1-5
size: -

DNA: TGTGCCAGCAGCTTAGGCCCTCGAGGGACTAGCGACAACAATGAGCAGTTCTTC
CDR3: CASSLGPRGTSDNNEQFF
V: TRBV7-9
D: TRBD2
J: TRBJ2-1
size: -

DNA: TGTGCCAGTCTACCGACAGGGGGTAGCAATCAGCCCCAGCATTTT
CDR3: CASLPTGGSNQPQHF
V: TRBV19
D: TRBD1
J: TRBJ1-5
size: -

DNA: TGCGCCAGCAGCTGGACAACCGGGACAACGACCTACGAGCAGTACTTC
CDR3: CASSWTTGTTTYEQYF
V: TRBV5-1
D: -
J: TRBJ2-7
size: -

DNA: TGTGCCAGTAGTATAGAGGGGACCGGGACCCATAATGAAAAACTGTTTTTT
CDR3: CASSIEGTGTHNEKLFF
V: TRBV19
D: -
J: TRBJ1-4
size: once

DNA: TGTGCCGGTAGTATAGGGACGTTGGCAGGGCAGACCCAGTACTTC
CDR3: CAGSIGTLAGQTQYF
V: TRBV19
D: -
J: TRBJ2-5
size: -

DNA: TGTGCCAGCAAAGGGAAGGCGGGAGGGACAGATACGCAGTATTTT
CDR3: CASKGKAGGTDTQYF
V: TRBV25-1
D: TRBD2
J: TRBJ2-3
size: many

DNA: TGTGCCAGCAGTACCGGTTTGGAGCAGTTCTTC
CDR3: CASSTGLEQFF
V: TRBV7-2
D: -
J: TRBJ2-1
size: -

DNA: TGTGCCAGTAGAGGGACAGGTTGGGTGTACTTC
CDR3: CASRGTGWVYF
V: TRBV19
D: TRBD1
J: TRBJ2-4
size: -

DNA: TGTGCCAGCAGTGAAGTAGACACCATATATTTT
CDR3: CASSEVDTIYF
V: TRBV25-1
D: -
J: TRBJ1-3
size: -

DNA: TGTGCCTGGAGTGTGGAAGGACAGGGAAACACCGGGGAGCTGTTTTTT
CDR3: CAWSVEGQGNTGELFF
V: TRBV30
D: TRBD1
J: TRBJ2-2
size: -

DNA: TGTGCCAGCAATTATCGAGGCTCTCTCTTTAGCTCCTATAATTCACCCCTCCACTTT
CDR3: CASNYRGSLFSSYNSPLHF
V: TRBV2
D: -
J: TRBJ1-6
size: -

DNA: TGTGCCAGCAGTTTCACCCGGAACTCCTACGAGCAGTACTTC
CDR3: CASSFTRNSYEQYF
V: TRBV2
D: -
J: TRBJ2-7
size: -

DNA: TGTGCCAGCAGCCAAGAGGCGAGACAGGGGTTTAATGAGCAGTTCTTC
CDR3: CASSQEARQGFNEQFF
V: TRBV4-2
D: TRBD1
J: TRBJ2-1
size: -

DNA: TGTGCCAGCAGCTCAAGACAGGGGAATCAGCCCCAGCATTTT
CDR3: CASSSRQGNQPQHF
V: TRBV6-1
D: TRBD1
J: TRBJ1-5
size: -

DNA: TGTGCCAGCAGTGCGACAGTCTCAGGCTATGGCTACACCTTC
CDR3: CASSATVSGYGYTF
V: TRBV2
D: -
J: TRBJ1-2
size: once

DNA: TGTGCCAGCAGTGAAACGGGGATAGGCCCCCAGCATTTT
CDR3: CASSETGIGPQHF
V: TRBV2
D: -
J: TRBJ1-5
size: few

DNA: TGCGCCAGCAGCCAAGATGGGCAGCACCAAGAGACCCAGTACTTC
CDR3: CASSQDGQHQETQYF
V: TRBV4-1
D: -
J: TRBJ2-5
size: -

DNA: TGTGCCAGCAGCCAAGTGTCAGGATACAATGAGCAGTTCTTC
CDR3: CASSQVSGYNEQFF
V: TRBV14
D: -
J: TRBJ2-1
size: few